The present T cell receptor (beta chain) was sequenced within a study of blood T cell repertoires in COVID-19. The CDR3 runs to 16 residues. V was cut by 3 bases and J by 1 base, with 12 bases left in between. Germline CDR1 is LNHNV and CDR2 is YYDKDF (reference sequence). How the authors handled the data: The authors estimated nucleated cell counts from reference gene primer amplification. Produced via immunoSEQ multiplex PCR; TCRdb's table is partial and in-frame only. The DNA gave D and trimming, while V, J and clone size come from that table. The repertoire holds approximately 190,000 clones, with 86% as singletons.

The specimen sequenced was peripheral blood. The sequence was collected from a man at least 80 years old with acute or convalescent COVID-19. The chain is built from TRBV15 and TRBJ1-4; D gene ambiguous. The CDR3 region is CATSRPVEGTNEKLFF. CDR3 sequence (DNA): TGTGCCACCAGCAGGCCCGTTGAGGGAACTAATGAAAAACTGTTTTTT.